This entry describes one T cell receptor beta chain. Its antigen is still unknown. This sample stems from a study of CD8+ T cells in alopecia areata. The V and J ends lost 1 base and 7 bases, in that order; junction bases with no gene match: 7. CDR1 is SGHTA and CDR2 is FQGNSA in the germline V gene. This CDR3 contains 15 residues. Once RNA had been extracted, it was reverse transcribed into cDNA to act as the sequencing template. Using immunoSEQ multiplex PCR, the repertoire was profiled, and TCRdb retains in-frame clones only, with some absent. The data show approximately 170,000 clones, around 56% seen once. Regarding treatment: oral pan-JAK inhibitor, 5-10 mg twice daily. Researchers took lesional scalp punch biopsies and peripheral blood from people who were alopecia areata patients. Findings of the study overall: There were many expanded lesional clones persisting in scalp and blood during tofacitinib. Among patients, TCR sharing was less clear than in mice, a difference possibly due in part to HLA diversity in the patient population. Scalp lesions, especially in alopecia totalis/universalis, had higher clonality than normal scalp.

The rearrangement joins TRBV7-2 to TRBJ2-1; TRBD2 matches 7 bases. The sample consisted of CD4+ T cells sorted from blood, taken at week 4, from a patient treated with tofacitinib. This receptor was obtained from a human donor with alopecia areata. The CDR3 region has the DNA TGTGCCAGCAGCTTAGATGGCGGGAGATGGAATGAGCAGTTCTTC. The encoded protein is CASSLDGGRWNEQFF.